This T cell receptor beta chain came from a study of T cell responses to AZD1222 COVID-19 vaccine. On the study more broadly: Second-dose groups at about 4 or about 12 weeks were pooled.

The CDR3 has 13 residues. Between the trimmed V and J ends, which lost 6 bases and 0 bases, there was a span of 3 bases. Per germline, CDR1 MDHEN and CDR2 SYDVKM. Regarding the study as a whole: Only 5 or 6 AZD1222 recipients tested seropositive at baseline.

On this clone itself: Its antigen remains unknown.

Assay used: immunoSEQ multiplex PCR; TCRdb lists only in-frame clones, some missing. The table shows roughly 150,000 clones, with 91% occurring only once. The sequence derives from an adult in good health. The source material was peripheral blood, sampled on day 0 of AZD1222 vaccination. The V call is TRBV28, the J call TRBJ1-6; no definite D call. The CDR3 protein is CASSPSYNSPLHF. DNA for the CDR3: TGTGCCAGCAGCCCCTCCTATAATTCACCCCTCCACTTT.